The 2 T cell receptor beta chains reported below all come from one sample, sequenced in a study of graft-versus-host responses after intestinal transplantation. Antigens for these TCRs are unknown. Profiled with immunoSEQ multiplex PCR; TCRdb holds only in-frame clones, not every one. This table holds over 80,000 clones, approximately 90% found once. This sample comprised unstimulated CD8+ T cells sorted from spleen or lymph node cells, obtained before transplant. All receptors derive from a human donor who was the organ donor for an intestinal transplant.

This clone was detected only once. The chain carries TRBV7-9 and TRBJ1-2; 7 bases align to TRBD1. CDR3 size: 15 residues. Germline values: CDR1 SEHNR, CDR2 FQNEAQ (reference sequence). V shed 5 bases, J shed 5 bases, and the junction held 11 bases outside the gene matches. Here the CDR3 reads CASSGKGAVLYGYTF. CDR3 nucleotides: TGTGCCAGCAGCGGGAAGGGGGCCGTTCTTTATGGCTACACCTTC.

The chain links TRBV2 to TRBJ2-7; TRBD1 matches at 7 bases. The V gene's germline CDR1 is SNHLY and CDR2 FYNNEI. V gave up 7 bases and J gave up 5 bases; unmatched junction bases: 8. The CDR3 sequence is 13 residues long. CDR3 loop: CASMRDSTNEQYF. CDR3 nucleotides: TGTGCCAGCATGAGGGACAGTACGAACGAGCAGTACTTC.